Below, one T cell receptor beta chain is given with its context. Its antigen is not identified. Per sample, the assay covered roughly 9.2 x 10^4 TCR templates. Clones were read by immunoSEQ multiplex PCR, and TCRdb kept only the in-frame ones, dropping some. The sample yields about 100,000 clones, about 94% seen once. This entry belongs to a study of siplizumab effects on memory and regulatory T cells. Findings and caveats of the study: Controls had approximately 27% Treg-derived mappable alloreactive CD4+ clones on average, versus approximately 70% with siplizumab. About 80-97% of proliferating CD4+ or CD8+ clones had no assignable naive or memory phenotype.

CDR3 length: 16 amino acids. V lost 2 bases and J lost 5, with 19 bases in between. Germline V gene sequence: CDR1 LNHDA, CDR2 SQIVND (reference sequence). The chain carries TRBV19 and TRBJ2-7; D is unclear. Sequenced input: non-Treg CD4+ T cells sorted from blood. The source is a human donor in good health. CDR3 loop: CASSIRYLSQIDEQYF. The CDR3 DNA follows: TGTGCCAGTAGTATAAGGTACCTCTCACAGATTGACGAGCAGTACTTC.